The TCR beta chain described here comes from a study of CD8 T cells in Susac syndrome. This CDR3 is built from 19 residues. Germline-derived CDR1 and CDR2 are SQVTM and ANQGSEA. V was clipped by 3 bases and J by 1 base, with 27 bases between them. Study results and limitations: Regarding the TCR sequencing and HLA analysis, the study admitted that a relatively small number of individuals were involved.

A quantity of about 0.5 to 1 ug RNA underwent reverse transcription using random hexamers. TCRdb re-called the immunoSEQ multiplex PCR reads through MiXCR, storing one row per CDR3 protein. The sample lists roughly 150,000 distinct CDR3 sequences; about 94% were seen once. On this clonotype itself: The target antigen is unknown.

The sequence derives from a human donor with multiple sclerosis. Material for sequencing was CD8+ T cells from PBMCs. The chain has TRBV29-1 and TRBJ1-1, with a possible D match to TRBD1 (5 bases). CDR3 sequence: CSVDPRVLGGVPPNTEAFF. CDR3 sequence (DNA): TGCAGCGTTGACCCCAGGGTGCTTGGGGGAGTCCCCCCGAACACTGAAGCTTTCTTT.